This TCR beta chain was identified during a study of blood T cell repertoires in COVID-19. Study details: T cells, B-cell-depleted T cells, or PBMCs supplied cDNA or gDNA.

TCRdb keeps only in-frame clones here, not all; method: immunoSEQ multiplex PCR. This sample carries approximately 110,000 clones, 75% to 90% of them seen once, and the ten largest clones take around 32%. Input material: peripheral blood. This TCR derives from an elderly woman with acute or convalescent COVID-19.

The CDR3 coding sequence is TGTGCCAGTACAGTTGCAGCAGGAGGGAATGAGCAGTTCTTC. Translated: CASTVAAGGNEQFF. The chain has TRBV19 and TRBJ2-1; possible D gene TRBD2, 6 bases. Germline values: CDR1 LNHDA, CDR2 SQIVND (reference sequence). This CDR3 spans 14 amino acids. V was clipped by 7 bases and J by 7 bases, with 17 bases between them.